The 8 T cell receptor beta chains reported below all come from one sample, sequenced in a study of shared clonotypes between healthy human individuals. Libraries were prepared by immunoSEQ multiplex PCR; TCRdb keeps only in-frame clonotypes and omits some of them. In the table there are about 580,000 clones, roughly 98% of which are singletons. CD45RO negativity and positive selection for CCR7 defined naive CD8 cells, a population that excluded terminally differentiated effector memory CD45RA+ cells. Sequencing was performed on naive CD8+ T cells sorted from blood. These receptors were taken from a man in his thirties or forties in good health.

J is TRBJ2-7 and V is TRBV7-9, with 9 nucleotides matching TRBD1. After removal of 3 bases from V and 4 bases from J, the junction contained 4 bases not matched to a gene. Germline loops: CDR1 SEHNR, CDR2 FQNEAQ (reference sequence). This CDR3 has 14 residues. The CDR3 DNA follows: TGTGCCAGCAGCTTGGCGGGACAGGGATACGAGCAGTACTTC. Amino acid sequence: CASSLAGQGYEQYF.

V and J are TRBV6-4 and TRBJ2-7; D is uncertain. The CDR3 runs 12 residues. Germline V gene sequence: CDR1 MRHNA, CDR2 SNTAGT. The V and J ends lost 3 bases and 3 bases respectively, with 6 bases between them. In nucleotides, the CDR3 is TGTGCCAGCAGTGAAGGCAGCTACGAGCAGTACTTC. Protein sequence: CASSEGSYEQYF.

The CDR3 protein is CASSPPPGQGLSGNTIYF. The CDR3 coding sequence is TGTGCCAGCTCACCACCCCCGGGACAGGGATTGTCTGGAAACACCATATATTTT. The chain combines TRBV18 with TRBJ1-3; TRBD1 matches 9 bases. There are 18 residues in the CDR3. Germline trimming cut 0 bases from V and 1 base from J; bases unmatched to any gene: 7. Germline V gives CDR1 KGHSH, CDR2 LQKENI.

This CDR3 is CASSLQVPGHLTGELFF. In DNA form, the CDR3 reads TGCGCCAGCAGCCTGCAGGTACCGGGACACCTCACCGGGGAGCTGTTTTTT. The chain employs TRBV4-3 and TRBJ2-2; a weak D match, TRBD1 (6 bases). CDR3 size: 17 residues. V dropped 4 bases and J dropped 4 bases, with 19 bases sitting between them. Germline V gene lookup returns CDR1 LGHNA and CDR2 YSLEER.

The chain has TRBV11-2 and TRBJ2-1; 8 bases fit TRBD1. V shed 5 bases, J shed 3 bases, and the junction held 6 bases outside the gene matches. Germline CDR1 reads SGHAT; CDR2 reads FQNNGV. The length of the CDR3 is 15 residues. The CDR3 protein is CASSTGTGNYNEQFF. The CDR3 bases are TGTGCCAGCAGCACCGGGACAGGAAACTACAATGAGCAGTTCTTC.

This clone was recorded once. The chain combines TRBV2 with TRBJ1-2, with D perhaps matching TRBD1 (6 bases). The germline V and J ends were trimmed by 5 bases and 2 bases, with 12 bases remaining between them. Germline values: CDR1 SNHLY, CDR2 FYNNEI. The length of the CDR3 is 14 residues. Written as DNA, the CDR3 is TGTGCCAGCAGTTACGGGACATCGAACTATGGCTACACCTTC. Protein product: CASSYGTSNYGYTF.

This clone has just one count. The chain combines TRBV19 with TRBJ1-2; TRBD1 might be the D (5 bases). Trimming stripped 6 bases from V and 9 bases from J, with 17 bases between. Germline CDR1 and CDR2: LNHDA and SQIVND (reference sequence). The length of the CDR3 is 13 residues. The CDR3 loop reads CASSSRDWDRYTF. The CDR3 bases are TGTGCCAGTAGCAGCCGGGACTGGGATCGCTACACCTTC.

The chain combines TRBV2 with TRBJ1-4, with D perhaps TRBD1 (5 bases). CDR3 length equals 14 residues. The germline V gene has CDR1 SNHLY and CDR2 FYNNEI. V was trimmed by 3 bases and J by 0 bases, leaving 5 bases between them. The CDR3 nucleotides are TGTGCCAGCAGTGAGGGGGCAACTAATGAAAAACTGTTTTTT. This sequence encodes CASSEGATNEKLFF.